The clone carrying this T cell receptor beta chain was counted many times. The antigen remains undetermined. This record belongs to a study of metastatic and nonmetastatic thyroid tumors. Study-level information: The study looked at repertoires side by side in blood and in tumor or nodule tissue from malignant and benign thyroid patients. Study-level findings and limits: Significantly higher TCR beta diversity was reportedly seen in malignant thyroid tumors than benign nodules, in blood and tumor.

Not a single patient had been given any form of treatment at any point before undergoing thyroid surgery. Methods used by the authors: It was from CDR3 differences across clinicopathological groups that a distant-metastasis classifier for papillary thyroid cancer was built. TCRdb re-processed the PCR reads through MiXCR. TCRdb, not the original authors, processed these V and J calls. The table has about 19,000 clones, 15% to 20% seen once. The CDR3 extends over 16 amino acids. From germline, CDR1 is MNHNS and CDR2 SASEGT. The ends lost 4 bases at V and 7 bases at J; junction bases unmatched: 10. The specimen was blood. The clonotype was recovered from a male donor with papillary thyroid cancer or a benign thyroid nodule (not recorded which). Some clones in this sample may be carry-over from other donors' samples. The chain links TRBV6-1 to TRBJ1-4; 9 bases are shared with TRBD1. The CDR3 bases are TGTGCCAGCAGTGGCCCTAACAGGGGGCGCGGTGAAAAACTGTTTTTT. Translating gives CASSGPNRGRGEKLFF.